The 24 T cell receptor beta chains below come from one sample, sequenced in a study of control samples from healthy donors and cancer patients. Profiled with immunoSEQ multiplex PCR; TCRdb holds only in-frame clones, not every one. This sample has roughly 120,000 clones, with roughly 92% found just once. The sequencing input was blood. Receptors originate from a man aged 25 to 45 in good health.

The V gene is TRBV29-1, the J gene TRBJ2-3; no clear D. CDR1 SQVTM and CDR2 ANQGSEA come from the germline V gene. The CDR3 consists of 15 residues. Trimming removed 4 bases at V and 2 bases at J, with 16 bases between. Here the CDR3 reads CSVVRKETFTDTQYF. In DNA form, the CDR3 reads TGCAGCGTTGTAAGGAAGGAAACCTTCACAGATACGCAGTATTTT.

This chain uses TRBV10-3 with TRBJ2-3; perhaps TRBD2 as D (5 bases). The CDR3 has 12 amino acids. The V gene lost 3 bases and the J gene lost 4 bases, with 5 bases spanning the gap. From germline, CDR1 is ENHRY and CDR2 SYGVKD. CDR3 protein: CAISEAADTQYF. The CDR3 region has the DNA TGTGCCATCAGTGAAGCGGCAGATACGCAGTATTTT.

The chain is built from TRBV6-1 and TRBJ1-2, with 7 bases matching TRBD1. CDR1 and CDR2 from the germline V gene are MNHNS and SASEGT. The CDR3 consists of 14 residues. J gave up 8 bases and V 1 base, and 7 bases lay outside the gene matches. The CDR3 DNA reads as TGTGCCAGCAGTGAAGGGGGGCAGGGGGAGGGCTACACCTTC. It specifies CASSEGGQGEGYTF.

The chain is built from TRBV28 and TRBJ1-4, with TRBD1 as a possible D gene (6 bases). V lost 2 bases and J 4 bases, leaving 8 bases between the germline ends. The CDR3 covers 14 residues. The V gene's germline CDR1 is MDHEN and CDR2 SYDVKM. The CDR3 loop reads CASSLQGFNEKLFF. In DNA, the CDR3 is TGTGCCAGCAGTTTACAGGGGTTTAATGAAAAACTGTTTTTT.

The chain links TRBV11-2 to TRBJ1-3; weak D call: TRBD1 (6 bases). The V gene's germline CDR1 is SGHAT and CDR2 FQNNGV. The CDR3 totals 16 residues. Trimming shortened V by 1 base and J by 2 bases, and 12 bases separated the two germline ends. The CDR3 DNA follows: TGTGCCAGCAGCTTAGGATTGGCAGGGGCTGGAAACACCATATATTTT. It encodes CASSLGLAGAGNTIYF.

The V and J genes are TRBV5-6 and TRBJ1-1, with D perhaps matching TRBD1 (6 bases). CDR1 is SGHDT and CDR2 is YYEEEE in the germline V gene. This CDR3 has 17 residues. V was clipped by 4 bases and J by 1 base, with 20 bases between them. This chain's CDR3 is CASSRGGWGIGNTEAFF. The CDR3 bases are TGTGCCAGCAGCCGAGGGGGTTGGGGGATAGGGAACACTGAAGCTTTCTTT.

Here the CDR3 reads CASSDWGEQYF. The CDR3 DNA is TGTGCCAGTAGTGATTGGGGGGAGCAGTACTTC. The chain combines TRBV19 with TRBJ2-7; either TRBD1 or TRBD2 may fit D (5 bases each). V was shortened by 5 bases and J by 7 bases, with 9 bases between the two germline ends. Germline lookup yields CDR1 LNHDA and CDR2 SQIVND (reference sequence). This CDR3 is built from 11 residues.

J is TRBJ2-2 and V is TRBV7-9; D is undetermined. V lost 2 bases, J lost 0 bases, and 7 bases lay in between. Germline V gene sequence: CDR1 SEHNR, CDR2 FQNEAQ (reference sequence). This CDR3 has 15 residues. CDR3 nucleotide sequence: TGTGCCAGCAGCTTAAATTCAGCGAACACCGGGGAGCTGTTTTTT. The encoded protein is CASSLNSANTGELFF.

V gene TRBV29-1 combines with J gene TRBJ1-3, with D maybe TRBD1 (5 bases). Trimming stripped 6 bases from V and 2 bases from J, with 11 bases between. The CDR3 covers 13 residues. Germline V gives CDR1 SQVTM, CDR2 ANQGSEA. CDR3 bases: TGCAGCGTGGGCGCGGGGGCTGGAAACACCATATATTTT. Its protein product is CSVGAGAGNTIYF.

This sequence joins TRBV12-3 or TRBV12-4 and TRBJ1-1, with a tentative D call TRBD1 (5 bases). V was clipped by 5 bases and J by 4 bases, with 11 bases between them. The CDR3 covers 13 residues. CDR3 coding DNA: TGTGCCAGCAGTACAACCGGGGGCACTGAAGCTTTCTTT. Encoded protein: CASSTTGGTEAFF.

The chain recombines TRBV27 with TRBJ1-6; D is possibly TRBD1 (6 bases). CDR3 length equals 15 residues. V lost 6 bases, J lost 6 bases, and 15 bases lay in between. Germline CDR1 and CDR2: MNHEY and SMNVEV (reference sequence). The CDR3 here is CASRLTGLGNSPLHF. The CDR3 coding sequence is TGTGCCAGCAGGCTAACAGGGCTCGGTAATTCACCCCTCCACTTT.

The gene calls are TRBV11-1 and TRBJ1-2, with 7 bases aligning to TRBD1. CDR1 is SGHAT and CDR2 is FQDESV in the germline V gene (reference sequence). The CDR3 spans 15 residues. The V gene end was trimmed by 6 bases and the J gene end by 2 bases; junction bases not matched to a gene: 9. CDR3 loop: CASRVTQTGNYGYTF. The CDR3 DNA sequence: TGTGCCAGCAGGGTTACTCAGACAGGGAACTATGGCTACACCTTC. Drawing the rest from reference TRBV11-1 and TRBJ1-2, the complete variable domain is EAEVAQSPRYKITEKSQAVAFWCDPISGHATLYWYRQILGQGPELLVQFQDESVVDDSQLPKDRFSAERLKGVDSTLKIQPAELGDSAMYLCASRVTQTGNYGYTFGSGTRLTVV.

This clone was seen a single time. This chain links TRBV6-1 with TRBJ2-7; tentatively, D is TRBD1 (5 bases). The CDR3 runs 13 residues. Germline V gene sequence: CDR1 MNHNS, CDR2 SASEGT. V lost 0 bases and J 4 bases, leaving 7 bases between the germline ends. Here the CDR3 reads CASSEAGPYEQYV. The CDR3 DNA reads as TGTGCCAGCAGTGAAGCGGGGCCTTACGAGCAGTACGTC.

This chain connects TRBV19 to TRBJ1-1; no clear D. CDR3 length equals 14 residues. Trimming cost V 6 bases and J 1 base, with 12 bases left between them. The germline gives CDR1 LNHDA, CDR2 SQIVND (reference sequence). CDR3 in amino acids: CASSPGQANTEAFF. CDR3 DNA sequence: TGTGCCAGTAGCCCCGGGCAAGCGAACACTGAAGCTTTCTTT.

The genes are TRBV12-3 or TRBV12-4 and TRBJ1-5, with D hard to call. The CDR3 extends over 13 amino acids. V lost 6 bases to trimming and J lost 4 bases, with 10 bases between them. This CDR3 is CASSVGRNQPQHF. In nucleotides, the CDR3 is TGTGCCAGCAGCGTGGGGAGAAATCAGCCCCAGCATTTT.

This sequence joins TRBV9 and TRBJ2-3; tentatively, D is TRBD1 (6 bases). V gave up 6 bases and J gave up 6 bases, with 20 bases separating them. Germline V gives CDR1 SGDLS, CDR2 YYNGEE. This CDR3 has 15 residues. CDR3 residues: CASNLRGQKGDTQYF. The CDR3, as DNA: TGTGCCAGCAACCTTAGAGGACAGAAAGGGGATACGCAGTATTTT.

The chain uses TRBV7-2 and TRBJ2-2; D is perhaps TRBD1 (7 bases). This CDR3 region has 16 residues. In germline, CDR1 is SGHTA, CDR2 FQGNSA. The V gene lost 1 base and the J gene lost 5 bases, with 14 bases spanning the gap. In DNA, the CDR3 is TGTGCCAGCAGCTTAGATGCAGGGGGGTGGACCGGGGAGCTGTTTTTT. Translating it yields CASSLDAGGWTGELFF.

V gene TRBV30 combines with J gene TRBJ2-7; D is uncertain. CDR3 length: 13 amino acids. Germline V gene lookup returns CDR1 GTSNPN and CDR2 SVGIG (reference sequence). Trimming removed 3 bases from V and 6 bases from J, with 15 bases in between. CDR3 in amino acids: CAWSPTGGGEQYV. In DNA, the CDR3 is TGTGCCTGGAGCCCGACGGGTGGCGGCGAGCAGTACGTC.

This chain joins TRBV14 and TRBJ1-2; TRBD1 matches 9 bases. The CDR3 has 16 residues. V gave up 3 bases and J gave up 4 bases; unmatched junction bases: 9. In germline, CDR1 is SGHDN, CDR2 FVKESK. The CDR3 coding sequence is TGTGCCAGCAGCCAGAGGGGCCCGGACAGGGGCTATGGCTACACCTTC. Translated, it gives CASSQRGPDRGYGYTF. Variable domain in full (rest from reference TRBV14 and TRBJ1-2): EAGVTQFPSHSVIEKGQTVTLRCDPISGHDNLYWYRRVMGKEIKFLLHFVKESKQDESGMPNNRFLAERTGGTYSTLKVQPAELEDSGVYFCASSQRGPDRGYGYTFGSGTRLTVV.

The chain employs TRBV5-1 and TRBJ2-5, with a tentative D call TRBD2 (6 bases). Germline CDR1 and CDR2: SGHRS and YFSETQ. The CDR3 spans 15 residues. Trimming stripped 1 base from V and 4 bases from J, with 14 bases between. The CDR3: CASSLSGGRGETQYF. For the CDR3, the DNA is TGCGCCAGCAGCTTGAGTGGCGGGCGGGGAGAGACCCAGTACTTC.

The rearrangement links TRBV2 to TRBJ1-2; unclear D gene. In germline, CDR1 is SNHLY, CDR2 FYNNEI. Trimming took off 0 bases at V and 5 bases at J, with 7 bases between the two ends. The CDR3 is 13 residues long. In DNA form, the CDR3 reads TGTGCCAGCAGTGAAGCGCGGTATTATGGCTACACCTTC. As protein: CASSEARYYGYTF.

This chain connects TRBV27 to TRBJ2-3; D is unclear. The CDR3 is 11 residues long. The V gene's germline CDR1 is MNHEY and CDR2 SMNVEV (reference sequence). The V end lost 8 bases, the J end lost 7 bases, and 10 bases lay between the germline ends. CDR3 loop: CASGLGHTQYF. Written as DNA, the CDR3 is TGTGCCAGCGGTCTGGGTCATACGCAGTATTTT.

Here the CDR3 reads CAWSPDGAAGELFF. Written as DNA, the CDR3 is TGTGCCTGGAGCCCCGACGGAGCGGCCGGGGAGCTGTTTTTT. V usage is TRBV30 and J usage is TRBJ2-2, with D possibly matching TRBD2 (5 bases). Germline CDR1 and CDR2: GTSNPN and SVGIG (reference sequence). V was pared by 3 bases and J by 6 bases, with 14 bases between. The CDR3 has 14 residues.

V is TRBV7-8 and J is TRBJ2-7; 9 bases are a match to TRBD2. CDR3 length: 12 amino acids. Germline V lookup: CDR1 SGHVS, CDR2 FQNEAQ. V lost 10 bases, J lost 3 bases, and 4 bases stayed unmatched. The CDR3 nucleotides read TGTGCCACCCTTAGCGGGGGCTACGAGCAGTACTTC. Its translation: CATLSGGYEQYF.